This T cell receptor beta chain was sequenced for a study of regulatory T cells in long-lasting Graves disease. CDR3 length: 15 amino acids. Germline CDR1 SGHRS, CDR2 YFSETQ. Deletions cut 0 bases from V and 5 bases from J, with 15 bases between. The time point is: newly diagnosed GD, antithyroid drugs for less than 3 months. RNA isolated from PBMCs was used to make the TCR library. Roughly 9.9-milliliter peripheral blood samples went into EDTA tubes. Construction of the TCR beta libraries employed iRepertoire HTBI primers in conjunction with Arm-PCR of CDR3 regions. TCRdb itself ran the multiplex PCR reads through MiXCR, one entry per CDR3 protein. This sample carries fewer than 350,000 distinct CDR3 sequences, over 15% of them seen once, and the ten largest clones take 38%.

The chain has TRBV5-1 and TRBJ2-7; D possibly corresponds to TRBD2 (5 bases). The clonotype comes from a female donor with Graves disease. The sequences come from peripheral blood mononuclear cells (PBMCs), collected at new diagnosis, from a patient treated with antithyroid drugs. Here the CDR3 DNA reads TGCGCCAGCAGCTTGGCCCACGAGGGTTGGGACGAGCAGTACTTC. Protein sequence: CASSLAHEGWDEQYF.